The entry below describes one T cell receptor beta chain. Its recognized antigen is unknown. Nothing much larger sits one base from this clone, and base qualities are not available. Peripheral blood CD8+ and CD4+ T cells from healthy donors, Susac syndrome patients and multiple sclerosis patients were profiled using high-throughput TCR beta sequencing. The multiple sclerosis controls were treatment-naive patients who had stable or active relapsing-remitting disease and met the revised McDonald criteria. Bulk CD8+ and CD4+ T cells were purified by magnetic negative isolation, whereas CD8+ TEMRA cells were enriched by FACS. Blood was drawn into EDTA tubes, processed within 24 hours, and PBMCs were isolated by density gradient centrifugation. PBMCs destined for TCR sequencing were cryopreserved in liquid nitrogen and later thawed in a 37 °C water bath. The sorted or isolated CD4+, CD8+ and CD8+ TEMRA cells had a purity of 90% or higher.

RNA was extracted using the RNeasy kit, and about 0.5 to 1 ug of the RNA was reverse transcribed with random hexamers. The immunoSEQ multiplex PCR assay, covering 54 Vbeta and 13 Jbeta segments, was used to amplify TCR beta CDR3 regions. Bias from PCR amplification was corrected by using a synthetic template baseline for primer optimization and for computational correction. Per the authors' processing: Reads were annotated to V, D and J genes per IMGT and analyzed with immunoSEQ Analyzer, keeping only productive sequences. Clonality was computed as one minus Shannon entropy normalized by log2 of the number of productive unique sequences. For each patient and control, public and private clones were evaluated within the 100 most prevalent clones. Susac-specific clones were defined as absent from healthy and MS cohorts, around 970 published viral clones and other ImmuneACCESS disease sequences. TCRdb reran the public reads through fastp at Q25 and MiXCR, keeping productive beta chains. For every CDR3 protein sequence, its rows merge into one entry that carries the most common genes and DNA. The V and J calls, along with clone size, are taken from TCRdb and not from the paper's own processing. The sample contains over 130,000 distinct CDR3 sequences, approximately 96% of them found a single time. The ten largest clones take up approximately 0.11% of the sample.

These data originate in a study of CD8 T cells in Susac syndrome (dated by TCRdb to the late 2010s). Turning to the overall study: Repertoire sequencing was used to test whether CD8+ T cell activation and differentiation in Susac syndrome was antigen driven.

Findings and caveats that apply to the study as a whole: The number of individuals in the TCR sequencing and HLA analysis was recognized as being relatively small.

The receptor's source is a human donor with multiple sclerosis. The sample taken for sequencing was CD4+ T cells from PBMCs.

The CDR3 here reads CASSPTGPPAYEQYF. The DNA reads as follows: TGTGCCAGCAGTCCCACAGGCCCCCCGGCCTACGAGCAGTACTTC. The chain links TRBV28 with TRBJ2-7; a weak D assignment points to TRBD1 (5 bases agree). According to the germline V gene, CDR1 reads MDHEN and CDR2 reads SYDVKM. The CDR3 measures 15 amino acids from cysteine to phenylalanine. Just CDR3 DNA is preserved here, 45 bases in frame from base 1. V is pared back by 5 bases and J by 2 bases, with 16 bases lying between the germline termini. With the portions outside the CDR3 filled from the reference TRBV28 and TRBJ2-7 genes, the complete variable region becomes DVKVTQSSRYLVKRTGEKVFLECVQDMDHENMFWYRQDPGLGLRLIYFSYDVKMKEKGDIPEGYSVSREKKERFSLILESASTNQTSMYLCASSPTGPPAYEQYFGPGTRLTVT.